These 15 T cell receptor beta chains were all obtained from the same sample, sequenced in a study of cytotoxic CD8 clonotypes in ibrutinib-treated CLL (dated by TCRdb to the early 2020s). Library method: the immunoSEQ multiplex PCR assay. What TCRdb holds here is the immuneACCESS table cut down to in-frame rearrangements. Part of the clones is not present; checked against another copy, under half of the missing clones reflect an unresolved V gene, and the others are unexplained. This sample lists 20,000 or so clones; 74% were detected once. About 26% of the sample is taken by the ten largest. This specimen was PBMCs, taken before ibrutinib treatment. The receptors originated from a human donor with chronic lymphocytic leukemia.

This clone was seen a handful of times. This chain uses TRBV29-1 with TRBJ1-3, with 8 bases lining up with TRBD1. V shed 6 bases, J shed 8 bases, and the junction held 21 bases outside the gene matches. CDR3 length equals 17 residues. CDR1 is SQVTM, CDR2 ANQGSEA, per germline. Here the CDR3 reads CSVALPSRGRFEDTIYF. In DNA form, the CDR3 reads TGCAGCGTAGCCCTACCGAGCAGGGGGCGATTCGAGGACACCATATATTTT.

This chain connects TRBV6-6 to TRBJ2-2; no clear D gene. Germline CDR1 reads MNHNY; CDR2 reads SVGAGI (reference sequence). Trimming took off 2 bases at V and 5 bases at J, with 3 bases between the two ends. The CDR3 runs 12 residues. The CDR3 spells CASSYRTGELFF. The DNA for the CDR3 is TGTGCCAGCAGTTACCGGACCGGGGAGCTGTTTTTT.

A few counts support this clone. The V and J genes are TRBV6-5 and TRBJ2-7; D uncertain. Germline assignment: CDR1 MNHEY and CDR2 SVGAGI. The CDR3 totals 14 residues. The ends were cut back, 5 bases at V and 3 bases at J, with 14 bases in the middle. The CDR3, as DNA: TGTGCCAGCAGTACCTCCGTTGGTAACTACGAGCAGTACTTC. This translates into CASSTSVGNYEQYF.

This chain joins TRBV1 and TRBJ2-1. TRBV1 is annotated as a pseudogene. CDR3 length equals 15 residues. CDR3 protein: CTSSPRDPGFLEQFF. In nucleotides, the CDR3 is TGCACCAGCAGCCCCCGGGACCCAGGGTTCCTCGAGCAGTTCTTC.

The chain couples TRBV11-2 to TRBJ2-2; no clear D. V was shortened by 3 bases and J by 1 base, with 9 bases between the two germline ends. This CDR3 spans 15 amino acids. Germline CDR1 SGHAT, CDR2 FQNNGV. The CDR3 spells CASSLGELNTGELFF. The CDR3 region has the DNA TGTGCCAGCAGCTTGGGCGAACTGAACACCGGGGAGCTGTTTTTT. The complete variable domain, with remaining parts taken from reference TRBV11-2 and TRBJ2-2, reads EAGVAQSPRYKIIEKRQSVAFWCNPISGHATLYWYQQILGQGPKLLIQFQNNGVVDDSQLPKDRFSAERLKGVDSTLKIQPAKLEDSAVYLCASSLGELNTGELFFGEGSRLTVL.

The gene calls are TRBV29-1 and TRBJ2-1, with 9 bases aligning to TRBD1. This CDR3 comprises 11 residues. Germline V gene lookup returns CDR1 SQVTM and CDR2 ANQGSEA. The J segment lost 7 bases and the V segment lost 6 bases, leaving 1 base of the junction unmatched. The chain's CDR3 is CSVGTGNEQFF. DNA for the CDR3: TGCAGCGTCGGGACAGGGAATGAGCAGTTCTTC.

V gene TRBV5-1 combines with J gene TRBJ2-3, with TRBD2 matching 7 bases. This CDR3 spans 16 amino acids. Germline lookup yields CDR1 SGHRS and CDR2 YFSETQ. V lost 0 bases, J lost 1 base, and 5 bases stayed unmatched. The chain's CDR3 is CASSLEAAGGTDTQYF. CDR3 in DNA: TGCGCCAGCAGCTTGGAGGCGGCGGGGGGCACAGATACGCAGTATTTT.

The CDR3 sequence: CASSLLVLAGYEQYF. In DNA form, the CDR3 reads TGTGCCAGCAGTTTGTTGGTTCTAGCGGGCTACGAGCAGTACTTC. The rearrangement joins TRBV28 to TRBJ2-7; 8 nucleotides align to TRBD2. Per germline, CDR1 MDHEN and CDR2 SYDVKM. This CDR3 is built from 15 residues. V was clipped by 3 bases and J by 3 bases; unmatched bases: 7.

The chain carries TRBV5-4 and TRBJ2-7, with 7 bases fitting TRBD2. The CDR3 runs to 14 residues. With 4 bases clipped from V and 3 bases from J, the junction kept 7 bases outside the gene matches. CDR1 is SGHNT and CDR2 is YYREEE in the germline V gene (reference sequence). CDR3 coding DNA: TGTGCCAGCAGCCCGGGCTCGGGGGGCTACGAGCAGTACTTC. Encoded protein: CASSPGSGGYEQYF.

This clone is medium-sized by share. This sequence joins TRBV7-6 and TRBJ2-6; unclear D gene. Trimming pared 2 bases from V and 0 bases from J, leaving 5 bases between. CDR3 length: 15 residues. CDR1 and CDR2 from the germline V gene are SGHVS and FNYEAQ. For the CDR3, the DNA is TGTGCCAGCAGCTTAATATTCTCTGGGGCCAACGTCCTGACTTTC. Translated: CASSLIFSGANVLTF.

The genes are TRBV15 and TRBJ2-2; a possible D gene is TRBD1 (5 bases). Germline CDR1 reads LNHNV; CDR2 reads YYDKDF (reference sequence). The CDR3 is 15 amino acids. Trimming shortened V by 0 bases and J by 8 bases, and 13 bases separated the two germline ends. The DNA of the CDR3 is TGTGCCACCAGCAGAGATGGGGCATTAGGTGGGGAGCTGTTTTTT. Translation: CATSRDGALGGELFF.

The chain links TRBV7-9 to TRBJ1-2; perhaps TRBD1 as D (5 bases). CDR3 size: 16 residues. The germline V and J ends were trimmed by 4 bases and 3 bases, with 18 bases remaining between them. Germline assignment: CDR1 SEHNR and CDR2 FQNEAQ (reference sequence). The CDR3 protein is CASSSGWDSSHYGYTF. CDR3 nucleotide sequence: TGTGCCAGCAGCTCCGGATGGGACTCCTCTCACTATGGCTACACCTTC. The variable domain in full, completed from reference TRBV7-9 and TRBJ1-2, reads DTGVSQNPRHKITKRGQNVTFRCDPISEHNRLYWYRQTLGQGPEFLTYFQNEAQLEKSRLLSDRFSAERPKGSFSTLEIQRTEQGDSAMYLCASSSGWDSSHYGYTFGSGTRLTVV.

The chain employs TRBV7-3 and TRBJ1-5; no firm D call. Germline V gene data show CDR1 as SGHTA and CDR2 as FQGTGA. Trimming removed 3 bases at V and 0 bases at J, with 9 bases between. The length of the CDR3 is 15 residues. CDR3 sequence reads: CASSLSVSSNQPQHF. CDR3 nucleotide sequence: TGTGCCAGCAGCTTGTCAGTTTCTAGCAATCAGCCCCAGCATTTT.

This chain's CDR3 is CASSGRGSPDTQYF. CDR3 nucleotide sequence: TGTGCCAGCAGTGGGCGGGGTAGCCCAGATACGCAGTATTTT. This sequence joins TRBV6-1 and TRBJ2-3; D is possibly TRBD2 (6 bases). The CDR3 totals 14 residues. Trimming took off 4 bases at V and 4 bases at J, with 12 bases between the two ends. Germline V gives CDR1 MNHNS, CDR2 SASEGT.

The genes are TRBV9 and TRBJ1-2; 10 bases align to TRBD1. The CDR3 has 15 amino acids. From germline, CDR1 is SGDLS and CDR2 YYNGEE. Unmatched junction bases numbered 8, after V lost 4 bases and J lost 5 bases. The CDR3 DNA reads TGTGCCAGCAGCATGGGGACAGGGGAAGATTATGGCTACACCTTC. Protein: CASSMGTGEDYGYTF. Variable domain in full (rest from reference TRBV9 and TRBJ1-2): DSGVTQTPKHLITATGQRVTLRCSPRSGDLSVYWYQQSLDQGLQFLIQYYNGEERAKGNILERFSAQQFPDLHSELNLSSLELGDSALYFCASSMGTGEDYGYTFGSGTRLTVV.